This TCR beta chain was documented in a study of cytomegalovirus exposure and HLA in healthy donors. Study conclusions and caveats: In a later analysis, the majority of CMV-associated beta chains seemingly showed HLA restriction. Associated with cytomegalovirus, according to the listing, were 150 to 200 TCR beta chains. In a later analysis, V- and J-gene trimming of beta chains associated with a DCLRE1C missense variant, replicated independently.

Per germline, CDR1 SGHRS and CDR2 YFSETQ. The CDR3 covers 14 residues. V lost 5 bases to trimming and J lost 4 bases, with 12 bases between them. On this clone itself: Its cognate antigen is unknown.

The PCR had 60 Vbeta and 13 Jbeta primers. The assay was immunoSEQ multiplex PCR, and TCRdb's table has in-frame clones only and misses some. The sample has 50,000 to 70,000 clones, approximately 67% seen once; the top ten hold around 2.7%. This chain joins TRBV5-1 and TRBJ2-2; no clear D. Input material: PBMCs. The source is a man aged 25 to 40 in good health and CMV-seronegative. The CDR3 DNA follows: TGCGCCAGCAGGCCTGGCCCCACCACCGGGGAGCTGTTTTTT. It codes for CASRPGPTTGELFF.